The 10 T cell receptor beta chains listed next were all sequenced from one sample in a study of cytomegalovirus exposure and HLA in healthy donors. In the PCR, 60 Vbeta and 13 Jbeta primers were used. Repertoires were generated with immunoSEQ multiplex PCR, while TCRdb's copy carries only in-frame clones and drops some. The sample carries approximately 150,000 clones, about 74% recorded once. Sequencing input: PBMCs. The receptors shown here come from a woman aged 55 to 70 in good health and CMV-seronegative.

The chain's CDR3 is CAWSRGGLAGYNEQFF. The CDR3 DNA follows: TGTGCCTGGTCCCGCGGTGGACTAGCGGGATACAATGAGCAGTTCTTC. The chain uses TRBV30 and TRBJ2-1, with TRBD2 identical over 12 bases. CDR1 and CDR2 (germline): GTSNPN, SVGIG (reference sequence). This CDR3 has 16 residues. The J segment lost 4 bases and the V segment lost 5 bases, leaving 9 bases of the junction unmatched.

The J gene is TRBJ2-1, the V gene TRBV7-9; 12 nucleotides match TRBD2. With 5 bases clipped from V and 10 bases from J, the junction kept 6 bases outside the gene matches. This CDR3 contains 14 residues. The germline gives CDR1 SEHNR, CDR2 FQNEAQ (reference sequence). The CDR3 protein is CASSRIGLAGEQFF. The DNA for the CDR3 is TGTGCCAGCAGCCGTATAGGACTAGCGGGAGAGCAGTTCTTC.

This chain uses TRBV21-1 with TRBJ2-3; whether TRBD1, the table's D call, matches the DNA was not checked. TRBV21-1 is tagged as a pseudogene. The CDR3 sequence is 22 residues long. The CDR3 region is CASSKAESTGGRVCGPTDTQYF. The CDR3 nucleotides are TGTGCCAGCAGCAAAGCGGAGTCGACAGGGGGGCGGGTATGTGGGCCCACAGATACGCAGTATTTT.

This chain uses TRBV9 with TRBJ2-7; TRBD2 might be the D (7 bases). Trimming removed 3 bases from V and 3 bases from J, with 16 bases in between. Germline V gene data show CDR1 as SGDLS and CDR2 as YYNGEE. The CDR3 spans 15 residues. The CDR3 loop is CASSEGGLGVYEQYF. CDR3 bases: TGTGCCAGCAGCGAGGGGGGGCTGGGGGTCTACGAGCAGTACTTC.

The V and J genes are TRBV19 and TRBJ2-2, with TRBD1 identical over 7 bases. Unmatched junction bases numbered 11, after V lost 10 bases and J lost 0 bases. This CDR3 is 16 amino acids long. Germline V gene data show CDR1 as LNHDA and CDR2 as SQIVND (reference sequence). CDR3 nucleotide sequence: TGTGCCATTAAACCGCCTGGGACAGCGAACACCGGGGAGCTGTTTTTT. Its protein is CAIKPPGTANTGELFF.

Here the CDR3 DNA reads TGTGCCAGCAGGGTCCACCAGGGGCTGGGAGAGACCCAGTACTTC. It codes for CASRVHQGLGETQYF. The chain couples TRBV6-5 to TRBJ2-5; D possibly corresponds to TRBD1 (6 bases). From germline, CDR1 is MNHEY and CDR2 SVGAGI. The CDR3 extends over 15 amino acids. V dropped 6 bases and J dropped 4 bases, with 18 bases sitting between them.

Regarding this clone: At one end the junction does not follow the germline gene, possibly because of a read error. V gene TRBV29-1 combines with J gene TRBJ2-2, with 8 positions matching TRBD1. The CDR3 extends over 17 amino acids. Germline lookup yields CDR1 SQVTM and CDR2 ANQGSEA. The CDR3 reads CSVKNRDRGRDTGGLFF. CDR3 nucleotide sequence: TGCAGCGTTAAAAACCGCGACAGGGGCAGGGACACCGGGGGGCTGTTTTTT.

This clone was detected a few times. This sequence joins TRBV27 and TRBJ2-2; no reliable D call. The CDR3 loop spans 12 amino acids. V was shortened by 1 base and J by 8 bases, with 5 bases between the two germline ends. CDR1 is MNHEY, CDR2 SMNVEV, per germline (reference sequence). The CDR3 sequence: CASSLLRGELFF. The DNA of the CDR3 is TGTGCCAGCAGTTTATTGCGGGGGGAGCTGTTTTTT.

The rearrangement uses TRBV5-1 and TRBJ2-1; 14 bases are shared with TRBD2. The germline V gene encodes CDR1 SGHRS and CDR2 YFSETQ. This CDR3 comprises 16 residues. V gave up 1 base and J gave up 6 bases; unmatched junction bases: 3. In DNA form, the CDR3 reads TGCGCCAGCAGCTTGCGGACTAGCGGGGGGCTCAATGAGCAGTTCTTC. Protein product: CASSLRTSGGLNEQFF.

This chain joins TRBV7-7 and TRBJ2-1, with TRBD1 matching over 7 bases. Trimming cost V 0 bases and J 10 bases; bases outside gene matches: 3. Germline V gene data show CDR1 as SSHAT and CDR2 as FNYEAQ (reference sequence). This CDR3 has 13 amino acids. Here the CDR3 DNA reads TGTGCCAGCAGCTTAGCACTGGACAGGGAGCAGTTCTTC. This sequence encodes CASSLALDREQFF.